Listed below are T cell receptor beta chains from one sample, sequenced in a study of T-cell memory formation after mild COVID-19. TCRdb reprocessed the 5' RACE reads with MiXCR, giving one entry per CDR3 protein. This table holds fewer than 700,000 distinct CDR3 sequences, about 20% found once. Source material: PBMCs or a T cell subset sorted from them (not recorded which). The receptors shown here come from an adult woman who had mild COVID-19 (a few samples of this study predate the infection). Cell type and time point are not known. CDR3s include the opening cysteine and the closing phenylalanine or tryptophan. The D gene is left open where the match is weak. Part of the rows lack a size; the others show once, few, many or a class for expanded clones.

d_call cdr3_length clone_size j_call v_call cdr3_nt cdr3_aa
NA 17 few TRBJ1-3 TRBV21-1 TGTGCCAGCAGCAAAGGTCCAACCCTAAGGGTGAGGAACACCATATATTTT CASSKGPTLRVRNTIYF
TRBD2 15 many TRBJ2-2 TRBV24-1 TGTGCCACCGCTGGCAGCGGGAATACGATCGGGGAGCTGTTTTTT CATAGSGNTIGELFF
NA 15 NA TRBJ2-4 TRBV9 TGTGCCAGCAGCGTAGGACGATCGCCCAAAAACATTCAGTACTTC CASSVGRSPKNIQYF
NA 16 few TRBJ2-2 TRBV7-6 TGTGCCAGCAGCTTAGCGGAACAGGGAGTAACCGGGGAGCTGTTTTTT CASSLAEQGVTGELFF
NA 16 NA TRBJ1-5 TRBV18 TGTGCCAGCTCACCACCGATGGGAGGGGGCAATCAGCCCCAGCATTTT CASSPPMGGGNQPQHF
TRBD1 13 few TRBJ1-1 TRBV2 TGTGCCAGCAGTACGACAGGGCGAACTGAAGCTTTCTTT CASSTTGRTEAFF
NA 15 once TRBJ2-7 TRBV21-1 TGTGCCAGCAGCAAAGGGGGGGCAATCACCTACGAGCAGTACTTC CASSKGGAITYEQYF
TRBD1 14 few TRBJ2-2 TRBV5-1 TGCGCCAGCAGCGATACAGGGGCGGCCGGGGAGCTGTTTTTT CASSDTGAAGELFF
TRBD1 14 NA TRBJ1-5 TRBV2 TGTGCCAGCACCGAGACAGGGCCGGGTCAGCCCCAGCATTTT CASTETGPGQPQHF
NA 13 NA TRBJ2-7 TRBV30 TGTGCCTGGAGTGTACGGGCATTCTACGAGCAGTACTTC CAWSVRAFYEQYF
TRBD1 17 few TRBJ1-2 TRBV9 TGTGCCAGCAGCGTAAACCTCGGACAGGAATCGAACTATGGCTACACCTTC CASSVNLGQESNYGYTF
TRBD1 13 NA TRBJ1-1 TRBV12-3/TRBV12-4 TGTGCCAGCGCGGGACAGATGAACACTGAAGCTTTCTTT CASAGQMNTEAFF
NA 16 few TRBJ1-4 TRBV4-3 TGCGCCAGCAGCCAAGATGGGCCTGAGTTTAATGAAAAACTGTTTTTT CASSQDGPEFNEKLFF
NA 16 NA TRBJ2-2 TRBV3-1 TGTGCCAGCAGCCAAGATCGGTTAGGGGTGGCCGGGGAGCTGTTTTTT CASSQDRLGVAGELFF
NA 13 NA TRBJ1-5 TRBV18 TGTGCCAGCTCATCGTCGGACCTGGAGCCCCAGCATTTT CASSSSDLEPQHF
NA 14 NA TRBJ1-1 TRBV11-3 TGTGCCAGCAGCTCCGCCCGAGGGGACACTGAAGCTTTCTTT CASSSARGDTEAFF
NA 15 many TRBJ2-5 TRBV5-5 TGTGCCAGCAGCTTGGGTGCCGGGACATTCGAGACCCAGTACTTC CASSLGAGTFETQYF
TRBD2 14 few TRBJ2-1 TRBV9 TGTGCCAGCAGCGGAACTAGCGGCTACAATGAGCAGTTCTTC CASSGTSGYNEQFF
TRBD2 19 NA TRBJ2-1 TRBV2 TGTGCCAGCAGTGAGGGACTAGCGGGAGCTTTTAGCTCCTACAATGAGCAGTTCTTC CASSEGLAGAFSSYNEQFF
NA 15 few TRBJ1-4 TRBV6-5 TGTGCCAGCAGCCTAACAGGGAAGAGAGATGAAAAACTGTTTTTT CASSLTGKRDEKLFF